Given below is one TCR beta chain in context. Antigen specificity is unknown. This sample also contains other DNA sequences that code for the same CDR3. The PCR contained 60 Vbeta and 13 Jbeta primers. Source study methods: As a later analysis found, there were 82 million or so unique TCR beta chains, of which 8.5 million to 14 million were shared. Some clones are missing from TCRdb's copy, which holds only in-frame ones; the method was immunoSEQ multiplex PCR. The V and J calls and clone size are taken from that table; D and trimming were inferred from the DNA. The data show roughly 130,000 clones, around 72% seen once. These data belong to a study of cytomegalovirus exposure and HLA in healthy donors. Broader study findings: Researchers catalogued 160 or so TCR beta chains as cytomegalovirus-associated.

CDR1 and CDR2 from the germline V gene are SGHNT and YYREEE (reference sequence). The germline V and J ends were trimmed by 0 bases and 4 bases, with 25 bases remaining between them. The CDR3 is made up of 19 amino acids. Sequencing used PBMCs. The TCR comes from a human donor in good health. The chain is built from TRBV5-4 and TRBJ1-2; possible D gene TRBD1, 5 bases. The CDR3 sequence: CASSLEGAGNGPSRYGYTF. CDR3 DNA sequence: TGTGCCAGCAGCTTGGAGGGCGCAGGGAATGGACCCTCCCGCTATGGCTACACCTTC. Together with reference TRBV5-4 and TRBJ1-2, the CDR3 gives the full variable domain: ETGVTQSPTHLIKTRGQQVTLRCSSQSGHNTVSWYQQALGQGPQFIFQYYREEENGRGNFPPRFSGLQFPNYSSELNVNALELDDSALYLCASSLEGAGNGPSRYGYTFGSGTRLTVV.